This T cell receptor delta chain was found in a study of gamma-delta T cells after stem cell transplantation. TCRdb re-called the RT-PCR reads using CATT. The data contain over 2,000 delta-chain clones, about 4.2% of them singletons. This clone is large in the sample. This sample also contains other DNA sequences that code for the same CDR3. The trim removed 3 bases at V and 0 bases at J, leaving 6 bases unmatched. From germline, CDR1 is GEAIGNYY and CDR2 EKD. This CDR3 contains 16 residues. This clonotype originated in a human donor. It is not recorded whose cells these are; they may come from a transplant donor. Specimen: gamma-delta T cells. The chain has TRDV2 and TRDJ1; TRDD3 matches at 10 bases. In nucleotides, the CDR3 is TGTGCCTGTGACCGGCTGGGGGATATGTACACCGATAAACTCATCTTT. Its translation: CACDRLGDMYTDKLIF.